Sequencing of this T cell receptor beta chain was carried out in a study of PD-1 blockade in classical Hodgkin lymphoma. Study-level findings and limits: Individuals who commenced nivolumab within less than 1 year of ASCT were excluded. The baseline diversity of complete responders showed similarity to that of newly diagnosed patients. What drove the repertoire differences, possibly disease activity or prior therapy, has not been defined.

From germline, CDR1 is LNHDA and CDR2 SQIVND (reference sequence). The CDR3 is 13 residues long. Details on this clone: The antigen remains undetermined. The junction shows a germline mismatch at one end, possibly a read error.

Each patient's relapse followed autologous stem cell transplantation, and brentuximab vedotin exposure varied. Magnetic depletion of unwanted cells isolated CD4+ T cells from thawed PBMCs. Classifying best responses yielded complete response, partial response or progressive disease. Profiling relied on immunoSEQ multiplex PCR, and the TCRdb table lists in-frame clones only, not all of them. Among 30,000 to 40,000 clones listed, more than 80% were seen once. The sequence was obtained from a human donor with classical Hodgkin lymphoma. J is TRBJ1-5 and V is TRBV19, with 7 bases lining up with TRBD1. Sequencing was performed on CD4+ T cells from blood, taken at baseline. CDR3 coding DNA: TGTGCCAGCGACAGGGATAGCAATCAGTCCCAGCATTTT. Encoded protein: CASDRDSNQSQHF.